Listed below are T cell receptor beta chains from one sample, sequenced in a study of shared clonotypes between healthy human individuals. Assay used: immunoSEQ multiplex PCR; TCRdb lists only in-frame clones, some missing. Here the sample spans 2,100,000 or so clones, 95% being singletons. Sequenced: naive CD4+ T cells sorted from blood. The source is a young man in good health. The CDR3 runs from the conserved cysteine through the conserved F or W. The order of the fields is V gene, clone size, J gene, D gene, CDR3 protein, CDR3 DNA. D genes are given only for firm matches. Size is stated for part of the rows, as once, few or many counts, or as a class when the clone is expanded.

v_call: TRBV19
clone_size: .
j_call: TRBJ2-7
d_call: TRBD2
cdr3_aa: CASSRLAGAHEQYF
cdr3_nt: TGTGCCAGTAGCCGACTAGCGGGAGCCCACGAGCAGTACTTC

v_call: TRBV5-4
clone_size: .
j_call: TRBJ2-3
d_call: TRBD2
cdr3_aa: CASSSAGLAGGDTQYF
cdr3_nt: TGTGCCAGCAGCTCGGCTGGACTAGCGGGAGGAGATACGCAGTATTTT

v_call: TRBV6-6
clone_size: .
j_call: TRBJ2-2
d_call: .
cdr3_aa: CASRRALDTGELFF
cdr3_nt: TGTGCCAGCCGACGGGCGTTAGACACCGGGGAGCTGTTTTTT

v_call: TRBV28
clone_size: .
j_call: TRBJ2-1
d_call: TRBD2
cdr3_aa: CASTELAGGLDEQFF
cdr3_nt: TGTGCCAGCACCGAACTAGCGGGGGGATTAGATGAGCAGTTCTTC

v_call: TRBV30
clone_size: .
j_call: TRBJ1-1
d_call: TRBD1
cdr3_aa: CAWDGDSNMNTEAFF
cdr3_nt: TGTGCCTGGGATGGGGACAGTAACATGAACACTGAAGCTTTCTTT

v_call: TRBV11-2
clone_size: once
j_call: TRBJ1-5
d_call: .
cdr3_aa: CASSLGGSGNQPQHF
cdr3_nt: TGTGCCAGCAGCTTAGGAGGGTCCGGCAATCAGCCCCAGCATTTT

v_call: TRBV6-1
clone_size: .
j_call: TRBJ2-7
d_call: TRBD2
cdr3_aa: CASSTGTSGYEQYF
cdr3_nt: TGTGCCAGCAGTACCGGGACTAGCGGATACGAGCAGTACTTC

v_call: TRBV19
clone_size: once
j_call: TRBJ2-7
d_call: .
cdr3_aa: CASRGQGGSYEQYF
cdr3_nt: TGTGCCAGTAGGGGCCAGGGGGGCTCCTACGAGCAGTACTTC

v_call: TRBV7-2
clone_size: .
j_call: TRBJ2-7
d_call: .
cdr3_aa: CASSPPLGYEQYF
cdr3_nt: TGTGCCAGCAGCCCCCCCTTAGGGTACGAGCAGTACTTC

v_call: TRBV7-2
clone_size: once
j_call: TRBJ1-6
d_call: TRBD1
cdr3_aa: CASSPPDRSSYNSPLHF
cdr3_nt: TGTGCCAGCAGCCCACCGGACAGGAGCTCCTATAATTCACCCCTCCACTTT

v_call: TRBV2
clone_size: few
j_call: TRBJ2-4
d_call: .
cdr3_aa: CASGNIQYF
cdr3_nt: TGTGCCAGCGGTAACATTCAGTACTTC

v_call: TRBV10-3
clone_size: .
j_call: TRBJ2-1
d_call: TRBD2
cdr3_aa: CAISPPGLSYNEQFF
cdr3_nt: TGTGCCATCAGTCCTCCGGGACTATCCTACAATGAGCAGTTCTTC

v_call: TRBV5-1
clone_size: .
j_call: TRBJ1-4
d_call: TRBD1
cdr3_aa: CASSVGQLEKLFF
cdr3_nt: TGCGCCAGCAGCGTGGGACAGCTTGAAAAACTGTTTTTT

v_call: TRBV2
clone_size: .
j_call: TRBJ2-1
d_call: TRBD1
cdr3_aa: CASRQGQGINEQFF
cdr3_nt: TGTGCCAGCAGGCAGGGACAGGGAATCAATGAGCAGTTCTTC

v_call: TRBV7-2
clone_size: once
j_call: TRBJ2-7
d_call: .
cdr3_aa: CASSPRQDYTYEQYF
cdr3_nt: TGTGCCAGCAGCCCAAGACAGGATTATACCTACGAGCAGTACTTC

v_call: TRBV29-1
clone_size: .
j_call: TRBJ2-5
d_call: .
cdr3_aa: CSAGGQYETQYF
cdr3_nt: TGCAGCGCCGGGGGACAGTATGAGACCCAGTACTTC

v_call: TRBV30
clone_size: once
j_call: TRBJ2-7
d_call: TRBD1
cdr3_aa: CAWSRGQAYEQYF
cdr3_nt: TGTGCCTGGAGTCGCGGACAGGCCTACGAGCAGTACTTC

v_call: TRBV30
clone_size: .
j_call: TRBJ2-5
d_call: TRBD1
cdr3_aa: CAWRTTGGLETQYF
cdr3_nt: TGTGCCTGGAGAACCACAGGGGGCCTGGAGACCCAGTACTTC

v_call: TRBV6-5
clone_size: .
j_call: TRBJ1-1
d_call: .
cdr3_aa: CASGEITTEAFF
cdr3_nt: TGTGCCAGCGGTGAGATCACCACTGAAGCTTTCTTT

v_call: TRBV9
clone_size: .
j_call: TRBJ2-2
d_call: .
cdr3_aa: CASSVGGSANSRAGELFF
cdr3_nt: TGTGCCAGCAGCGTAGGCGGTAGCGCAAACAGTAGAGCCGGGGAGCTGTTTTTT

v_call: TRBV18
clone_size: .
j_call: TRBJ2-1
d_call: .
cdr3_aa: CASSLTGNAYNEQFF
cdr3_nt: TGTGCCAGCTCACTAACAGGGAACGCCTACAATGAGCAGTTCTTC

v_call: TRBV5-1
clone_size: .
j_call: TRBJ2-1
d_call: .
cdr3_aa: CASSLQDASRNEQFF
cdr3_nt: TGCGCCAGCAGCTTGCAGGACGCATCCCGCAATGAGCAGTTCTTC

v_call: TRBV6-5
clone_size: .
j_call: TRBJ1-2
d_call: TRBD1
cdr3_aa: CASSAGQGTYGYTF
cdr3_nt: TGTGCCAGCAGTGCCGGACAGGGAACCTATGGCTACACCTTC

v_call: TRBV4-1
clone_size: .
j_call: TRBJ2-5
d_call: .
cdr3_aa: CASSQRTPQQETQYF
cdr3_nt: TGCGCCAGCAGCCAAAGGACACCCCAGCAAGAGACCCAGTACTTC

v_call: TRBV6-5
clone_size: .
j_call: TRBJ2-5
d_call: TRBD2
cdr3_aa: CASSRLAGQETQYF
cdr3_nt: TGTGCCAGCAGTAGACTAGCGGGGCAGGAGACCCAGTACTTC

v_call: TRBV18
clone_size: .
j_call: TRBJ2-7
d_call: .
cdr3_aa: CASSPLEGGQFYEQYF
cdr3_nt: TGTGCCAGCTCCCCCCTAGAGGGGGGCCAATTTTACGAGCAGTACTTC

v_call: TRBV28
clone_size: .
j_call: TRBJ2-3
d_call: .
cdr3_aa: CASSLPRTLTSTDAQYF
cdr3_nt: TGTGCCAGCAGTTTACCCCGAACCTTAACTAGCACAGATGCGCAGTATTTT

v_call: TRBV2
clone_size: .
j_call: TRBJ1-1
d_call: TRBD1
cdr3_aa: CASLGDRVVETEAFF
cdr3_nt: TGTGCCAGCTTAGGGGACAGGGTTGTAGAAACTGAAGCTTTCTTT

v_call: TRBV9
clone_size: .
j_call: TRBJ2-7
d_call: .
cdr3_aa: CASSVSQGSSYEQYF
cdr3_nt: TGTGCCAGCAGCGTAAGCCAGGGGAGCTCCTACGAGCAGTACTTC

v_call: TRBV6-5
clone_size: .
j_call: TRBJ1-3
d_call: TRBD1
cdr3_aa: CASTRDSLSGNTIYF
cdr3_nt: TGTGCCAGCACCCGGGACAGCCTCTCTGGAAACACCATATATTTT

v_call: TRBV14
clone_size: .
j_call: TRBJ1-6
d_call: TRBD1
cdr3_aa: CASSQRTGNNSPLHF
cdr3_nt: TGTGCCAGCAGCCAAAGGACAGGGAACAATTCACCCCTCCACTTT

v_call: TRBV25-1
clone_size: .
j_call: TRBJ2-2
d_call: .
cdr3_aa: CASSAWGVNTGELFF
cdr3_nt: TGTGCCAGCAGTGCCTGGGGGGTTAACACCGGGGAGCTGTTTTTT

v_call: TRBV6-6
clone_size: .
j_call: TRBJ2-2
d_call: .
cdr3_aa: CASSYGQANTGELFF
cdr3_nt: TGTGCCAGCAGTTACGGGCAGGCGAACACCGGGGAGCTGTTTTTT

v_call: TRBV2
clone_size: .
j_call: TRBJ2-3
d_call: .
cdr3_aa: CASSEPGPGTDTQYF
cdr3_nt: TGTGCCAGCAGTGAACCCGGCCCCGGCACAGATACGCAGTATTTT

v_call: TRBV7-2
clone_size: .
j_call: TRBJ1-1
d_call: .
cdr3_aa: CASSPGQNTEAFF
cdr3_nt: TGTGCCAGCAGCCCCGGACAGAACACTGAAGCTTTCTTT

v_call: TRBV18
clone_size: .
j_call: TRBJ2-7
d_call: TRBD2
cdr3_aa: CASSQGLGYEQYF
cdr3_nt: TGTGCCAGCTCACAGGGACTAGGCTACGAGCAGTACTTC

v_call: TRBV27
clone_size: .
j_call: TRBJ2-7
d_call: .
cdr3_aa: CASRSVYEQYF
cdr3_nt: TGTGCCAGCAGATCGGTCTACGAGCAGTACTTC

v_call: TRBV18
clone_size: .
j_call: TRBJ2-5
d_call: .
cdr3_aa: CASSPQSGFETQYF
cdr3_nt: TGTGCCAGCTCACCACAATCCGGTTTCGAGACCCAGTACTTC

v_call: TRBV5-1
clone_size: .
j_call: TRBJ2-1
d_call: TRBD1
cdr3_aa: CASSPSGTEYNEQFF
cdr3_nt: TGCGCCAGCAGCCCCTCCGGGACAGAGTACAATGAGCAGTTCTTC

v_call: TRBV6-5
clone_size: .
j_call: TRBJ1-5
d_call: .
cdr3_aa: CASSSSDRNQPQHF
cdr3_nt: .

v_call: TRBV14
clone_size: .
j_call: TRBJ2-3
d_call: .
cdr3_aa: CASSQGIRGTDTQYF
cdr3_nt: TGTGCCAGCAGCCAAGGCATCCGGGGCACAGATACGCAGTATTTT

v_call: TRBV21-1
clone_size: .
j_call: TRBJ1-6
d_call: .
cdr3_aa: CASSSPAKAEILRGYSSPLHF
cdr3_nt: TGTGCCAGCAGCTCGCCAGCCAAGGCAGAGATACTGAGAGGGTACTCGTCACCCCTCCACTTT

v_call: TRBV6-5
clone_size: .
j_call: TRBJ1-2
d_call: .
cdr3_aa: CASREGYYGYTF
cdr3_nt: TGTGCCAGCAGGGAGGGGTACTATGGCTACACCTTC

v_call: TRBV11-2
clone_size: .
j_call: TRBJ2-5
d_call: .
cdr3_aa: CASSLAGSAQETQYF
cdr3_nt: TGTGCCAGCAGCTTAGCTGGCAGCGCCCAAGAGACCCAGTACTTC

v_call: TRBV11-2
clone_size: .
j_call: TRBJ1-4
d_call: .
cdr3_aa: CASSLEKLVNEKLFF
cdr3_nt: TGTGCCAGCAGCTTAGAAAAGCTCGTTAATGAAAAACTGTTTTTT

v_call: TRBV6-5
clone_size: once
j_call: TRBJ2-7
d_call: .
cdr3_aa: CASSQFGVGTYEQYF
cdr3_nt: TGTGCCAGCAGCCAGTTTGGAGTTGGGACCTACGAGCAGTACTTC

v_call: TRBV5-6
clone_size: once
j_call: TRBJ2-6
d_call: .
cdr3_aa: CASSLVAGSAGANVLTF
cdr3_nt: TGTGCCAGCAGCTTGGTCGCGGGGAGCGCTGGGGCCAACGTCCTGACTTTC

v_call: TRBV10-2
clone_size: .
j_call: TRBJ2-7
d_call: .
cdr3_aa: CASSPKYEQYF
cdr3_nt: TGCGCCAGCAGCCCCAAATACGAGCAGTACTTC

v_call: TRBV7-3
clone_size: .
j_call: TRBJ2-7
d_call: TRBD2
cdr3_aa: CASSLYPAGEQYF
cdr3_nt: TGTGCCAGCAGCTTATATCCAGCGGGGGAGCAGTACTTC

v_call: TRBV7-6
clone_size: .
j_call: TRBJ1-2
d_call: .
cdr3_aa: CASSAGSIYGYTF
cdr3_nt: TGTGCCAGCAGCGCCGGGTCGATATATGGCTACACCTTC

v_call: TRBV18
clone_size: .
j_call: TRBJ1-5
d_call: .
cdr3_aa: CASSMRDQPQHF
cdr3_nt: TGTGCCAGCTCAATGAGAGATCAGCCCCAGCATTTT

v_call: TRBV6-5
clone_size: once
j_call: TRBJ2-3
d_call: TRBD1
cdr3_aa: CASWNRGLSTDTQYF
cdr3_nt: TGTGCCAGCTGGAACAGGGGGCTTAGCACAGATACGCAGTATTTT

v_call: TRBV5-1
clone_size: .
j_call: TRBJ1-3
d_call: .
cdr3_aa: CASSLGSAGGNTIYF
cdr3_nt: TGCGCCAGCAGCTTGGGGAGCGCGGGAGGAAACACCATATATTTT

v_call: TRBV12-2
clone_size: .
j_call: TRBJ2-7
d_call: .
cdr3_aa: CASRLALCHPTDYEQYF
cdr3_nt: TGTGCAAGTCGCTTAGCGCTCTGCCACCCCACGGATTACGAGCAGTACTTC

v_call: TRBV5-1
clone_size: .
j_call: TRBJ2-1
d_call: TRBD2
cdr3_aa: CASSIRTSGSGNEQFF
cdr3_nt: TGCGCCAGCAGCATAAGGACTAGCGGGAGTGGGAATGAGCAGTTCTTC

v_call: TRBV19
clone_size: .
j_call: TRBJ1-5
d_call: TRBD1
cdr3_aa: CASRRDRGLNQPQHF
cdr3_nt: TGTGCCAGTAGACGCGACAGGGGCCTGAATCAGCCCCAGCATTTT

v_call: TRBV6-4
clone_size: .
j_call: TRBJ2-2
d_call: .
cdr3_aa: CASSRQSGGELFF
cdr3_nt: TGTGCCAGCAGTCGACAGAGCGGCGGGGAGCTGTTTTTT